What follows are 20 T cell receptor beta chains derived from one specimen sequenced in a study of metastatic and nonmetastatic thyroid tumors. TCRdb reprocessed the PCR reads via MiXCR. This repertoire shows about 8,000 clones, 24% found once; its top ten account for 15% to 18%. Not a single patient had been given any form of treatment at any point before undergoing thyroid surgery. Sequencing used tumor tissue. All receptors derive from a female donor with papillary thyroid cancer or a benign thyroid nodule (not recorded which). Some clones in this sample may be carry-over from other donors' samples.

This sequence joins TRBV4-1 and TRBJ1-1; TRBD1 is a possible D gene (5 bases). Trimming left V 3 bases short and J 6 bases short, with 8 bases between. Germline CDR1 is MGHRA and CDR2 is YSYEKL. The CDR3 extends over 12 amino acids. The CDR3 is CASSHQGSEAFF. The CDR3 region has the DNA TGCGCCAGCAGCCACCAGGGTTCTGAAGCTTTCTTT.

This chain joins TRBV9 and TRBJ1-1; unclear D gene. This CDR3 contains 13 residues. Trimming cost V 3 bases and J 5 bases, with 11 bases left between them. Looked up from germline, CDR1 is SGDLS and CDR2 is YYNGEE. The CDR3 nucleotides are TGTGCCAGCAGCGACCGGGTTGGTACTGAAGCTTTCTTT. Translation: CASSDRVGTEAFF.

This clone was seen a few times. The chain couples TRBV19 to TRBJ1-1; TRBD1 aligns across 8 bases. CDR1 and CDR2 (germline): LNHDA, SQIVND (reference sequence). The CDR3 contains 14 residues. V lost 7 bases, J lost 5 bases, and 9 bases stayed unmatched. This chain's CDR3 is CASNSDRGGTEAFF. For the CDR3, the DNA is TGTGCCAGTAACTCAGACAGGGGAGGTACTGAAGCTTTCTTT.

This chain uses TRBV6-1 with TRBJ1-2; weak D call: TRBD1 (5 bases). Between the trimmed V and J ends, which lost 10 bases and 4 bases, there was a span of 16 bases. This CDR3 has 13 amino acids. Germline CDR1 and CDR2: MNHNS and SASEGT. The CDR3 nucleotides are TGTGCCACCGCAACACAGGACCCCTATGGCTACACCTTC. Translation: CATATQDPYGYTF.

V is TRBV9 and J is TRBJ1-2; weak D call: TRBD1 (5 bases). This CDR3 is built from 15 residues. Germline values: CDR1 SGDLS, CDR2 YYNGEE. With 6 bases removed from V and 4 bases from J, the gap between germline ends came to 19 bases. The CDR3 reads CASNVRDGGVYGYTF. The CDR3 DNA sequence: TGTGCCAGCAACGTCAGGGACGGGGGGGTCTATGGCTACACCTTC.

As DNA, the CDR3 is TGTGCCAGCTCACCTGGGCAGGGGGTCGGCTATGGCTACACCTTC. Protein: CASSPGQGVGYGYTF. The V and J genes are TRBV18 and TRBJ1-2; 7 bases agree with TRBD1. V trimming: 3 bases; J trimming: 4 bases; junction bases outside the gene matches: 8. This CDR3 has 15 amino acids. CDR1 and CDR2 (germline): KGHSH, LQKENI.

The chain links TRBV27 to TRBJ2-2; perhaps TRBD2 as D (5 bases). CDR1 is MNHEY, CDR2 SMNVEV, per germline (reference sequence). This CDR3 is built from 14 residues. The V and J ends lost 3 bases and 7 bases respectively, with 12 bases between them. The CDR3 loop is CASSLRVPVGELFF. The CDR3 DNA is TGTGCCAGCAGTTTGAGGGTTCCAGTCGGGGAGCTGTTTTTT.

This clone was recorded at least ten times. The rearrangement uses TRBV19 and TRBJ2-1; D perhaps matches TRBD2 (5 bases). There are 15 residues in the CDR3. Germline CDR1 and CDR2: LNHDA and SQIVND (reference sequence). V lost 6 bases and J 0 bases, leaving 12 bases between the germline ends. In DNA form, the CDR3 reads TGTGCCAGTAGAACGGACTCCAGCTCCTACAATGAGCAGTTCTTC. This encodes CASRTDSSSYNEQFF.

This clone was counted only a few times. The rearrangement uses TRBV6-2 or TRBV6-3 and TRBJ2-1; D may be TRBD1 (5 bases). This CDR3 comprises 13 residues. V lost 11 bases and J 2 bases, leaving 13 bases between the germline ends. Germline V gene lookup returns CDR1 MNHEY and CDR2 SVGEGT. This CDR3 is CACQTAPYNEQFF. Here the CDR3 DNA reads TGTGCCTGCCAGACAGCCCCCTACAATGAGCAGTTCTTC.

CDR3 bases: TGCAGTGCTAGCGACAGGACAGGGGGATATGGCTACACCTTC. Protein sequence: CSASDRTGGYGYTF. The chain has TRBV20-1 and TRBJ1-2; 10 bases agree with TRBD1. This CDR3 has 14 residues. J was trimmed by 5 bases and V by 3 bases; bases with no gene match: 6. CDR1 is DFQATT and CDR2 is SNEGSKA in the germline V gene (reference sequence).

Many counts were recorded for this clone. The rearrangement joins TRBV7-9 to TRBJ2-1; D remains unclear. Germline-derived CDR1 and CDR2 are SEHNR and FQNEAQ (reference sequence). This CDR3 has 13 residues. This chain's CDR3 is CASSTGGHNEQFF. The CDR3 DNA sequence: TGTGCAAGTTCAACCGGCGGACACAATGAGCAGTTCTTC. The variable domain in full, with the rest retrieved from reference TRBV7-9 and TRBJ2-1, is DTGVSQNPRHKITKRGQNVTFRCDPISEHNRLYWYRQTLGQGPEFLTYFQNEAQLEKSRLLSDRFSAERPKGSFSTLEIQRTEQGDSAMYLCASSTGGHNEQFFGPGTRLTVL.

This clone was detected many times. The rearrangement links TRBV19 to TRBJ2-7; D possibly corresponds to TRBD1 (6 bases). The ends were cut back, 10 bases at V and 4 bases at J, with 20 bases in the middle. The CDR3 consists of 14 residues. Germline CDR1 is LNHDA and CDR2 is SQIVND (reference sequence). In nucleotides, the CDR3 is TGTGCCACCACCGAACCGTTAGGGGGATACGAGCAGTACTTC. This sequence encodes CATTEPLGGYEQYF. Looking up the rest from reference TRBV19 and TRBJ2-7 gives the full variable domain: DGGITQSPKYLFRKEGQNVTLSCEQNLNHDAMYWYRQDPGQGLRLIYYSQIVNDFQKGDIAEGYSVSREKKESFPLTVTSAQKNPTAFYLCATTEPLGGYEQYFGPGTRLTVT.

By sample share, this clone is medium-sized (0.01 to 0.1%). V usage is TRBV28 and J usage is TRBJ1-4; D is unresolved. The CDR3 is 14 residues long. The germline V gene has CDR1 MDHEN and CDR2 SYDVKM. Trimming removed 1 base from V and 5 bases from J, with 8 bases in between. CDR3 region: CASSLSQVNEKLFF. DNA of the CDR3: TGTGCCAGCAGTTTATCCCAGGTGAATGAAAAACTGTTTTTT.

Within the sample, this clone is medium-sized. The rearrangement joins TRBV10-3 to TRBJ1-3; D gene ambiguous. V lost 0 bases to trimming and J lost 0 bases, with 9 bases between them. The CDR3 is 16 amino acids. Germline values: CDR1 ENHRY, CDR2 SYGVKD. CDR3 DNA: TGTGCCATCAGTGAGTCACTGGCCGGCTCTGGAAACACCATATATTTT. As protein: CAISESLAGSGNTIYF.

J is TRBJ2-7 and V is TRBV11-2, with D possibly matching TRBD2 (6 bases). The CDR3 spans 17 residues. Per germline, CDR1 SGHAT and CDR2 FQNNGV. The germline V and J ends were trimmed by 5 bases and 3 bases, with 23 bases remaining between them. CDR3 sequence (DNA): TGTGCCAGCAGCGTCCCCTCGGGAGCAACAATTCTCTACGAGCAGTACTTC. The encoded protein is CASSVPSGATILYEQYF.

Sample share makes this clone medium-sized. This sample also contains other DNA sequences that code for the same CDR3. The CDR3 loop is CASSLGGPTDTQYF. The CDR3 coding sequence is TGTGCCAGCAGCCTGGGGGGGCCCACAGATACGCAGTATTTT. V is TRBV5-4 and J is TRBJ2-3; a weak D match, TRBD2 (7 bases). The germline V gene has CDR1 SGHNT and CDR2 YYREEE (reference sequence). V lost 4 bases and J lost 2, with 11 bases in between. The CDR3 is made up of 14 amino acids. The full variable domain, with the rest looked up from reference TRBV5-4 and TRBJ2-3, is ETGVTQSPTHLIKTRGQQVTLRCSSQSGHNTVSWYQQALGQGPQFIFQYYREEENGRGNFPPRFSGLQFPNYSSELNVNALELDDSALYLCASSLGGPTDTQYFGPGTRLTVL.

This clone is categorized as large. The CDR3 coding sequence is TGTGCCAGCAGTTTTATAAGGGGGAAGCAGTACTTC. Its protein product is CASSFIRGKQYF. The rearrangement uses TRBV28 and TRBJ2-7; TRBD1 might be the D (6 bases). CDR3 length: 12 amino acids. Germline V gives CDR1 MDHEN, CDR2 SYDVKM. Trimming pared 3 bases from V and 8 bases from J, leaving 11 bases between. Looking up the rest from reference TRBV28 and TRBJ2-7 gives the full variable domain: DVKVTQSSRYLVKRTGEKVFLECVQDMDHENMFWYRQDPGLGLRLIYFSYDVKMKEKGDIPEGYSVSREKKERFSLILESASTNQTSMYLCASSFIRGKQYFGPGTRLTVT.

The rearrangement uses TRBV7-2 and TRBJ2-7; D call uncertain. Germline CDR1 SGHTA, CDR2 FQGNSA. Deletions cut 3 bases from V and 2 bases from J, with 14 bases between. CDR3 length: 15 residues. The CDR3 sequence is CASSLLAASTYEQYF. CDR3 coding DNA: TGTGCCAGCAGCTTGCTGGCTGCCTCTACCTACGAGCAGTACTTC.

About this clone itself: At one end the junction does not follow the germline gene, possibly because of a read error. This chain connects TRBV20-1 to TRBJ2-3; D might be TRBD1 or TRBD2, each matching 5 bases. The V gene's germline CDR1 is DFQATT and CDR2 SNEGSKA (reference sequence). The CDR3 loop spans 11 amino acids. CDR3 sequence reads: CSAGEGNTQYF. In nucleotides, the CDR3 is TGCAGTGCTGGAGAGGGGAATACCCAGTATTTT.

The sample holds a few counts of this clone. This rearrangement joins TRBV19 to TRBJ2-3; D gene unclear. The V end lost 0 bases, the J end lost 3 bases, and 7 bases lay between the germline ends. Germline V gene lookup returns CDR1 LNHDA and CDR2 SQIVND (reference sequence). This CDR3 is built from 14 residues. The CDR3 reads CASSIEDPTDTQYF. The CDR3 DNA reads as TGTGCCAGTAGTATAGAGGACCCTACAGATACGCAGTATTTT.